The clone carrying this TCR beta chain occurred a few times. Its specificity is unknown. The CDR3 runs to 17 residues. Germline V gives CDR1 LNHDA, CDR2 SQIVND (reference sequence). Trimming removed 5 bases from V and 4 bases from J, with 24 bases in between. From RNA transcripts, TCR beta CDR3 regions were amplified. Using the HTBI primer set, a first-round RT-PCR was run on the TCR CDR3. TCRdb used MiXCR to reprocess the multiplex PCR reads, holding one entry per CDR3 protein. The table records some 360,000 distinct CDR3 sequences, around 14% of them present only once. This entry comes from a study of T cells in Graves' hyperthyroidism and ophthalmopathy. General study findings and limits: Expanded thyroid clonotypes (above 0.001) were mostly also found in blood. With a median lead of 6.5 months before onset, the model predicted ophthalmopathy.

The V gene is TRBV19, the J gene TRBJ2-7; D remains ambiguous. Sequencing input: blood. This receptor was identified in an older woman with Graves' hyperthyroidism. CDR3 protein: CASSPGSVRRTKYEQYF. The CDR3 bases are TGTGCCAGTAGTCCAGGTTCCGTTAGGCGTACTAAATACGAGCAGTACTTC.